These 28 T cell receptor beta chains came from one sample sequenced in a study of blood T cell repertoires in COVID-19. This table comes from immunoSEQ multiplex PCR, and its TCRdb copy is limited to in-frame clones, with some not included. The sample yields about 250,000 clones, approximately 85% seen once. The sequencing sample was made of peripheral blood. The receptors shown here come from a human donor with COVID-19, enrolled during active disease. The donor label of this sample is uncertain.

This chain joins TRBV5-1 and TRBJ1-4, with 7 bases lining up with TRBD1. Trimming removed 4 bases from V and 3 bases from J; junction bases left unmatched: 6. Germline CDR1 is SGHRS and CDR2 is YFSETQ. The CDR3 runs 15 residues. The chain's CDR3 is CASSVRGTANEKLFF. CDR3 nucleotide sequence: TGCGCCAGCAGCGTAAGGGGGACAGCTAATGAAAAACTGTTTTTT.

The chain carries TRBV20-1 and TRBJ2-7, with D perhaps matching TRBD2 (7 bases). The CDR3 extends over 17 amino acids. V lost 3 bases, J lost 0 bases, and 21 bases lay in between. The germline CDR1 and CDR2 sequences are DFQATT and SNEGSKA (reference sequence). The CDR3 here is CSASNPRGQIGSYEQYF. The CDR3 region has the DNA TGCAGTGCTAGTAACCCGCGGGGGCAGATAGGCTCCTACGAGCAGTACTTC.

CDR3 DNA: TGCGCCAGCAGCTTGTTGCAGGGGGCGCGGGAAAAACTGTTTTTT. This translates into CASSLLQGAREKLFF. V is TRBV5-1 and J is TRBJ1-4, with 8 nucleotides matching TRBD1. V was clipped by 1 base and J by 8 bases; unmatched bases: 7. The CDR3 spans 15 residues. Germline CDR1 and CDR2: SGHRS and YFSETQ.

The chain is built from TRBV30 and TRBJ1-4, with D unresolved. This CDR3 is 14 amino acids long. The V end was cut by 0 bases, the J end by 0 bases, with 5 bases between. CDR1 and CDR2 from the germline V gene are GTSNPN and SVGIG (reference sequence). The CDR3 spells CAWSVQATNEKLFF. In nucleotides, the CDR3 is TGTGCCTGGAGTGTACAAGCAACTAATGAAAAACTGTTTTTT. Full variable domain (remainder filled in from reference TRBV30 and TRBJ1-4): SQTIHQWPATLVQPVGSPLSLECTVEGTSNPNLYWYRQAAGRGLQLLFYSVGIGQISSEVPQNLSASRPQDRQFILSSKKLLLSDSGFYLCAWSVQATNEKLFFGSGTQLSVL.

This clone was seen once. The rearrangement links TRBV7-9 to TRBJ2-2; 10 bases fit TRBD1. The CDR3 spans 16 residues. Germline lookup yields CDR1 SEHNR and CDR2 FQNEAQ (reference sequence). The trim removed 9 bases at V and 5 bases at J, leaving 12 bases unmatched. The CDR3: CASRVPGQGTTGELFF. For the CDR3, the DNA is TGTGCCAGTAGGGTGCCGGGACAGGGGACGACCGGGGAGCTGTTTTTT.

This rearrangement joins TRBV18 to TRBJ1-6; 7 nucleotides match TRBD1. This CDR3 contains 13 residues. The germline V gene encodes CDR1 KGHSH and CDR2 LQKENI. The ends lost 3 bases at V and 13 bases at J; junction bases unmatched: 6. In nucleotides, the CDR3 is TGTGCCAGCTCACCCGACCAGGGGGTGCCCCTCCACTTT. Translating it yields CASSPDQGVPLHF.

The J gene is TRBJ2-1, the V gene TRBV3-1 (or the pseudogene TRBV3-2); D is perhaps TRBD1 (6 bases). Germline CDR1 is LGHDT and CDR2 is YNNKEL (reference sequence). Trimming left V 3 bases short and J 6 bases short, with 15 bases between. The CDR3 loop spans 15 amino acids. As DNA, the CDR3 is TGTGCCAGCAGCCAGGTCAGGGGAAGGGGCAATGAGCAGTTCTTC. Protein sequence: CASSQVRGRGNEQFF.

The chain has TRBV7-3 and TRBJ2-3; possible D gene TRBD2, 5 bases. V lost 6 bases and J 3 bases, leaving 22 bases between the germline ends. In germline, CDR1 is SGHTA, CDR2 FQGTGA. CDR3 length equals 17 residues. The CDR3 region has the DNA TGTGCCAGCAGGGAGCCCCCGGGGTCACTCTTAACAGATACGCAGTATTTT. This translates into CASREPPGSLLTDTQYF.

The chain has TRBV27 and TRBJ1-2; D is perhaps TRBD1 (6 bases). Germline lookup yields CDR1 MNHEY and CDR2 SMNVEV (reference sequence). The V gene lost 6 bases and the J gene lost 2 bases, with 16 bases spanning the gap. The CDR3 runs to 15 residues. The CDR3 sequence: CASSLGGGYNYGYTF. The CDR3 DNA reads as TGTGCCAGCAGCCTAGGGGGGGGGTACAACTATGGCTACACCTTC.

The chain uses TRBV19 and TRBJ2-2, with 9 bases lining up with TRBD1. This CDR3 contains 16 residues. Losses at the gene ends were 7 bases for V and 3 bases for J; bases not matched to a gene: 9. The germline V gene encodes CDR1 LNHDA and CDR2 SQIVND (reference sequence). The CDR3 protein is CASTQGDRAYTGELFF. Written as DNA, the CDR3 is TGTGCCAGTACCCAGGGGGACAGGGCCTACACCGGGGAGCTGTTTTTT.

The chain carries TRBV11-2 and TRBJ2-1; 10 bases are shared with TRBD2. V trimming: 5 bases; J trimming: 7 bases; junction bases outside the gene matches: 8. CDR3 length equals 15 residues. Germline CDR1 SGHAT, CDR2 FQNNGV. CDR3 residues: CASSPEASGRNEQFF. The CDR3 DNA sequence: TGTGCCAGCAGCCCAGAGGCTAGCGGGAGAAATGAGCAGTTCTTC. Variable domain in full (rest from reference TRBV11-2 and TRBJ2-1): EAGVAQSPRYKIIEKRQSVAFWCNPISGHATLYWYQQILGQGPKLLIQFQNNGVVDDSQLPKDRFSAERLKGVDSTLKIQPAKLEDSAVYLCASSPEASGRNEQFFGPGTRLTVL.

This chain uses TRBV5-1 with TRBJ2-2, with 9 positions matching TRBD2. The J segment lost 7 bases and the V segment lost 1 base, leaving 8 bases of the junction unmatched. The CDR3 is 16 residues long. Germline CDR1 is SGHRS and CDR2 is YFSETQ. The CDR3 bases are TGCGCCAGCAGCTTGACGATAGCGGGAGTCTTCGGGGAGCTGTTTTTT. Its translation: CASSLTIAGVFGELFF.

CDR3 sequence: CASSRLAERGDTQYF. The CDR3 DNA reads as TGTGCCAGCAGTCGACTAGCGGAGAGAGGAGATACGCAGTATTTT. V is TRBV6-2 or TRBV6-3 and J is TRBJ2-3; 9 bases line up with TRBD2. V lost 5 bases and J lost 5; bases outside the gene matches: 8. From germline, CDR1 is MNHEY and CDR2 SVGEGT. The CDR3 is 15 residues long.

This chain links TRBV5-6 with TRBJ1-1; TRBD1 might be the D (5 bases). Trimming took off 0 bases at V and 6 bases at J, with 15 bases between the two ends. Germline V gene lookup returns CDR1 SGHDT and CDR2 YYEEEE. The length of the CDR3 is 15 residues. CDR3 loop: CASSLAAGRGPEAFF. CDR3 nucleotide sequence: TGTGCCAGCAGCTTGGCCGCCGGGAGGGGCCCTGAAGCTTTCTTT.

The chain carries TRBV19 and TRBJ2-3; D is perhaps TRBD2 (6 bases). The CDR3 sequence is 16 residues long. Trimming took off 4 bases at V and 6 bases at J, with 20 bases between the two ends. In germline, CDR1 is LNHDA, CDR2 SQIVND (reference sequence). The CDR3, as DNA: TGTGCCAGTAGTACGAGGACTAACAAACCCGGGGATACGCAGTATTTT. The encoded protein is CASSTRTNKPGDTQYF. The full variable domain, with the rest looked up from reference TRBV19 and TRBJ2-3, is DGGITQSPKYLFRKEGQNVTLSCEQNLNHDAMYWYRQDPGQGLRLIYYSQIVNDFQKGDIAEGYSVSREKKESFPLTVTSAQKNPTAFYLCASSTRTNKPGDTQYFGPGTRLTVL.

The V gene is TRBV20-1, the J gene TRBJ1-5; D possibly corresponds to TRBD1 (5 bases). CDR1 and CDR2 from the germline V gene are DFQATT and SNEGSKA (reference sequence). Deletions cut 3 bases from V and 1 base from J, with 10 bases between. This CDR3 has 14 amino acids. CDR3 sequence: CSASYGGSNQPQHF. DNA for the CDR3: TGCAGTGCTAGTTACGGGGGGAGCAATCAGCCCCAGCATTTT.

The gene calls are TRBV6-2 or TRBV6-3 and TRBJ2-1; TRBD2 aligns across 9 bases. Germline-derived CDR1 and CDR2 are MNHEY and SVGEGT. V lost 6 bases, J lost 3 bases, and 15 bases stayed unmatched. The CDR3 has 18 residues. CDR3 protein: CASSPIARSGRNYNEQFF. CDR3 DNA: TGTGCCAGCAGCCCTATAGCAAGAAGCGGGAGGAACTACAATGAGCAGTTCTTC.

The V call is TRBV19, the J call TRBJ2-3; TRBD2 matches at 10 bases. This CDR3 spans 16 amino acids. Germline values: CDR1 LNHDA, CDR2 SQIVND (reference sequence). V was clipped by 5 bases and J by 3 bases; unmatched bases: 8. The CDR3 reads CASSHRRAGGTDTQYF. Written as DNA, the CDR3 is TGTGCCAGTAGTCATCGTCGAGCGGGAGGGACAGATACGCAGTATTTT.

This clone has only a few counts. This CDR3 reads CASTMAPTIYGYTF. CDR3 sequence (DNA): TGTGCCAGCACCATGGCGCCAACTATCTATGGCTACACCTTC. This rearrangement joins TRBV28 to TRBJ1-2; no clear D gene. Germline-derived CDR1 and CDR2 are MDHEN and SYDVKM. The length of the CDR3 is 14 residues. V was pared by 7 bases and J by 4 bases, with 16 bases between.

The chain recombines TRBV7-8 with TRBJ1-1, with D possibly TRBD1 on 5 matching bases. The V end was cut by 5 bases, the J end by 2 bases, with 15 bases between. Germline V gene data show CDR1 as SGHVS and CDR2 as FQNEAQ. This CDR3 is 15 amino acids long. The CDR3: CASSPWEQVNTEAFF. The CDR3 coding sequence is TGTGCCAGCAGCCCGTGGGAACAGGTAAACACTGAAGCTTTCTTT. The full variable domain, its missing parts supplied by reference TRBV7-8 and TRBJ1-1, is GAGVSQSPRYKVAKRGQDVALRCDPISGHVSLFWYQQALGQGPEFLTYFQNEAQLDKSGLPSDRFFAERPEGSVSTLKIQRTQQEDSAVYLCASSPWEQVNTEAFFGQGTRLTVV.

This chain uses TRBV5-4 with TRBJ2-7; 7 nucleotides align to TRBD1. CDR1 SGHNT and CDR2 YYREEE come from the germline V gene (reference sequence). The V segment lost 0 bases and the J segment 0 bases; nucleotides outside the gene matches: 9. The CDR3 is 17 amino acids. The CDR3 reads CASSLGPTGVGSYEQYF. The CDR3 DNA is TGTGCCAGCAGCTTGGGCCCTACAGGGGTCGGCTCCTACGAGCAGTACTTC.

For this clone: Germline and junction disagree at one end, which may indicate a read error. The chain links TRBV7-7 to TRBJ2-5; D possibly corresponds to TRBD2 (6 bases). CDR3 size: 14 residues. The germline CDR1 and CDR2 sequences are SSHAT and FNYEAQ (reference sequence). The CDR3 reads CASSLRAGQETQYF. CDR3 sequence (DNA): TGTGCTAGCAGCTTACGAGCGGGTCAAGAGACCCAGTACTTC.

This clone was observed a few times. The chain's CDR3 is CASSEAGANVLTF. The DNA for the CDR3 is TGCGCCAGCAGTGAAGCGGGGGCCAACGTCCTGACTTTC. The chain carries TRBV10-1 and TRBJ2-6; D not certain. Germline CDR1 is WNHNN and CDR2 is SYGVQD (reference sequence). Trimming cost V 3 bases and J 4 bases, with 4 bases left between them. The CDR3 runs to 13 residues.

This clone was recorded once. The chain couples TRBV4-2 to TRBJ1-6; TRBD1 matches at 8 bases. This CDR3 is 16 amino acids long. Germline trimming cut 4 bases from V and 10 bases from J; bases unmatched to any gene: 12. Germline values: CDR1 LGHNA, CDR2 YNFKEQ. Here the CDR3 DNA reads TGTGCCAGCAGCCTAGGACAGGGCGCGGGCGGATCACCCCTCCACTTT. It is translated as CASSLGQGAGGSPLHF.

This clone was observed a single time. The chain combines TRBV4-1 with TRBJ1-4, with D tentatively TRBD1 (5 bases). V lost 1 base, J lost 3 bases, and 12 bases lay in between. The CDR3 is made up of 16 amino acids. CDR1 is MGHRA and CDR2 is YSYEKL in the germline V gene. The CDR3: CASSQVARVSNEKLFF. The CDR3 DNA is TGCGCCAGCAGCCAAGTCGCCAGGGTATCTAATGAAAAACTGTTTTTT.

This clone was recorded once. Here the CDR3 reads CASDLEQFQETQYF. CDR3 sequence (DNA): TGTGCCAGCGATTTGGAGCAATTCCAAGAGACCCAGTACTTC. This chain links TRBV6-5 with TRBJ2-5; no firm D call. The CDR3 is 14 amino acids. CDR1 and CDR2 (germline): MNHEY, SVGAGI. The germline V and J ends were trimmed by 8 bases and 1 base, with 14 bases remaining between them.

This chain links TRBV12-5 with TRBJ1-1, with D tentatively TRBD1 (6 bases). CDR1 LGHNT and CDR2 FRNRAP come from the germline V gene. Trimming left V 0 bases short and J 0 bases short, with 14 bases between. The CDR3 runs 17 residues. The CDR3 protein is CASGLVLTGTLNTEAFF. The CDR3 DNA reads TGTGCTAGTGGTTTGGTACTCACCGGGACATTGAACACTGAAGCTTTCTTT.

There are a few counts of this clone. In the same sample, other DNA sequences code for this CDR3. V usage is TRBV19 and J usage is TRBJ1-4; no reliable D call. This CDR3 region has 15 residues. CDR1 is LNHDA, CDR2 SQIVND, per germline (reference sequence). Trimming cost V 3 bases and J 0 bases, with 8 bases left between them. CDR3 DNA: TGTGCCAGTAGTATCGACGGGGCAACTAATGAAAAACTGTTTTTT. This encodes CASSIDGATNEKLFF.